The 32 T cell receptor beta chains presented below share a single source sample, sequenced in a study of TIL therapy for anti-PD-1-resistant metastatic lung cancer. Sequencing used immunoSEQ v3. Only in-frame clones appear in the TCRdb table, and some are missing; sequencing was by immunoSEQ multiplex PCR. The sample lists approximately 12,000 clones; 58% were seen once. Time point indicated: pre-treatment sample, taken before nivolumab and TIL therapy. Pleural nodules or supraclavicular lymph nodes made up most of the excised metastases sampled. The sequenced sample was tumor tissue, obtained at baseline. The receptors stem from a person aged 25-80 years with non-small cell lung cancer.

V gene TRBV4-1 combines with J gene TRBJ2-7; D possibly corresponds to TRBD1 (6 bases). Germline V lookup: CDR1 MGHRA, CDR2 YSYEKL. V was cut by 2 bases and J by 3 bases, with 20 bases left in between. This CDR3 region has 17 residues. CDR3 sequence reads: CASSQYPSNTGYYEQYF. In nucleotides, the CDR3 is TGCGCCAGCAGCCAATATCCGTCCAACACAGGGTACTACGAGCAGTACTTC.

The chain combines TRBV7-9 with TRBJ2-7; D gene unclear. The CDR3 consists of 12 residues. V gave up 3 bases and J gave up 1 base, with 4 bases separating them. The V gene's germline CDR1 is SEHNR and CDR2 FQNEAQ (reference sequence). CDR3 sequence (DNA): TGTGCCAGCAGCTTCTTGTCCTACGAGCAGTACTTC. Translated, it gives CASSFLSYEQYF. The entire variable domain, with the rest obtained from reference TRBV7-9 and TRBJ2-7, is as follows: DTGVSQNPRHKITKRGQNVTFRCDPISEHNRLYWYRQTLGQGPEFLTYFQNEAQLEKSRLLSDRFSAERPKGSFSTLEIQRTEQGDSAMYLCASSFLSYEQYFGPGTRLTVT.

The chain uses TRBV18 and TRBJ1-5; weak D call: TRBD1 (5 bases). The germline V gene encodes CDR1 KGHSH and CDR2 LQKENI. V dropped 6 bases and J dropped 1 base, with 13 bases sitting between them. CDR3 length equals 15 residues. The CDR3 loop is CASSPGRVSNQPQHF. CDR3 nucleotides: TGTGCCAGCTCCCCCGGCAGGGTGAGCAATCAGCCCCAGCATTTT.

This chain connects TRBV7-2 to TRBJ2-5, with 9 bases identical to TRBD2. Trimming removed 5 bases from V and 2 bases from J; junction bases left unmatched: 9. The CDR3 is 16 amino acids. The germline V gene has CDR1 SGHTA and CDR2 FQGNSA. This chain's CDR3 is CASSPARLAGQETQYF. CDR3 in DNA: TGTGCCAGCAGCCCCGCGCGGCTAGCGGGACAAGAGACCCAGTACTTC.

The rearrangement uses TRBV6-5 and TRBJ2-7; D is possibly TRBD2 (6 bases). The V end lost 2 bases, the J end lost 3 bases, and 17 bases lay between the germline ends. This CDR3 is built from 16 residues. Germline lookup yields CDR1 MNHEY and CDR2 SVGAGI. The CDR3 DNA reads TGTGCCAGCAGTTACGCCCCCGGGACGGACTACTACGAGCAGTACTTC. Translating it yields CASSYAPGTDYYEQYF.

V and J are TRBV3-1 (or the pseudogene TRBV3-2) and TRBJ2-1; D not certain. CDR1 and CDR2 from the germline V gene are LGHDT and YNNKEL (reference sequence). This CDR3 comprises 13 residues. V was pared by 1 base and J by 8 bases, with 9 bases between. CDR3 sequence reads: CASSQVLAYEQFF. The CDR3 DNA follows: TGTGCCAGCAGCCAAGTTTTGGCGTATGAGCAGTTCTTC.

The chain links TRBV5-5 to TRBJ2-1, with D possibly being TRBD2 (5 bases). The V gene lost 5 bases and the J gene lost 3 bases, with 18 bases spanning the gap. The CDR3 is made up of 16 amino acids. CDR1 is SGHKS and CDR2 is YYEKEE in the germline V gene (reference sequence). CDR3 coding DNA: TGTGCCAGCAGGCAAGAGGGCCCGGGGTTCTACAATGAGCAGTTCTTC. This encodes CASRQEGPGFYNEQFF.

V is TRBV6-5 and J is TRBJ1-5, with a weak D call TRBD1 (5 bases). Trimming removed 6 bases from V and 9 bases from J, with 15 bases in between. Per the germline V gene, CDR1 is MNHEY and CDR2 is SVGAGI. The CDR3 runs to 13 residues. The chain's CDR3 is CASSPGPRGPQHF. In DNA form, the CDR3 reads TGTGCCAGCAGCCCGGGACCCCGTGGGCCCCAGCATTTT.

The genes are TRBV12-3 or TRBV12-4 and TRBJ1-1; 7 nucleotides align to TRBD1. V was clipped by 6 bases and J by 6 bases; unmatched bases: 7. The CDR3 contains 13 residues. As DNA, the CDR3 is TGTGCCAGCAGCCCGACAGGGATCCCTGAAGCTTTCTTT. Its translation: CASSPTGIPEAFF.

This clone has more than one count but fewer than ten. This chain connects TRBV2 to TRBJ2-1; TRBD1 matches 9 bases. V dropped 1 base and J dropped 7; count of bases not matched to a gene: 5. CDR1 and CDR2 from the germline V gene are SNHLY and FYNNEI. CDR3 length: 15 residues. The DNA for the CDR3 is TGTGCCAGCAGTGAAGGGACAGGGGTTACGAATGAGCAGTTCTTC. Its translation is CASSEGTGVTNEQFF.

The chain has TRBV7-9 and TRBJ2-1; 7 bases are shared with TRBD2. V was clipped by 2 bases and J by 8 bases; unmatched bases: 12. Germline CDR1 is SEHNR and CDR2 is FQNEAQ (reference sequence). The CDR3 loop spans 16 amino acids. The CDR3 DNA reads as TGTGCCAGCAGCTTAAGAGGGGAGGGAAAGGGAGATGAGCAGTTCTTC. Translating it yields CASSLRGEGKGDEQFF.

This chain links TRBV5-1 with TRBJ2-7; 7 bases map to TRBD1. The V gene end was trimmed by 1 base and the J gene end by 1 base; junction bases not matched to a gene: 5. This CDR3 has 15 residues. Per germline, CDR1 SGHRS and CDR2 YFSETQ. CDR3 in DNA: TGCGCCAGCAGCTTGTCGTTGGGACAGTCCTACGAGCAGTACTTC. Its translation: CASSLSLGQSYEQYF.

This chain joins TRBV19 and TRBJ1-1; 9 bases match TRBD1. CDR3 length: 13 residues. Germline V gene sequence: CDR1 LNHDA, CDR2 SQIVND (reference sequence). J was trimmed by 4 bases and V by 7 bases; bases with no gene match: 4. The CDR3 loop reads CASTSTGGTEAFF. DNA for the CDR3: TGTGCCAGTACCTCGACAGGGGGCACTGAAGCTTTCTTT.

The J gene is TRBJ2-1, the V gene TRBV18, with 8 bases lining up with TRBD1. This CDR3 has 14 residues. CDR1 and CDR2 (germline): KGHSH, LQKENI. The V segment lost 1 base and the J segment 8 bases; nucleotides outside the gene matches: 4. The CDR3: CASSPRTGIDEQFF. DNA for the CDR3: TGTGCCAGCTCACCACGGACAGGGATCGATGAGCAGTTCTTC.

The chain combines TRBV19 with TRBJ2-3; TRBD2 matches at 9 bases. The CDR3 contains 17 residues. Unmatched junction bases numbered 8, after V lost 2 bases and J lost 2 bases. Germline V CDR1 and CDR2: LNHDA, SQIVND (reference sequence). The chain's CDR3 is CASSILRGGVHTDTQYF. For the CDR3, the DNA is TGTGCCAGTAGTATACTGCGGGGGGGAGTTCACACAGATACGCAGTATTTT.

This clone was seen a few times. The CDR3, as DNA: TGTGCCAGCAGCTTGGAAACTGTGGACGAAGCTTTCTTT. This translates into CASSLETVDEAFF. V and J are TRBV5-6 and TRBJ1-1; D is uncertain. Germline values: CDR1 SGHDT, CDR2 YYEEEE. V lost 0 bases to trimming and J lost 8 bases, with 11 bases between them. The CDR3 is 13 residues long.

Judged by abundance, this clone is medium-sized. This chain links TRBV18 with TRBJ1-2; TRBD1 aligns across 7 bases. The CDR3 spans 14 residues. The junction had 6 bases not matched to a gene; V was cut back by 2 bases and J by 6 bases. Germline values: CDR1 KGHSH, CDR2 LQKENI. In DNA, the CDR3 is TGTGCCAGCTCACCATATCGACAGGGCCATGGCTACACCTTC. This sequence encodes CASSPYRQGHGYTF.

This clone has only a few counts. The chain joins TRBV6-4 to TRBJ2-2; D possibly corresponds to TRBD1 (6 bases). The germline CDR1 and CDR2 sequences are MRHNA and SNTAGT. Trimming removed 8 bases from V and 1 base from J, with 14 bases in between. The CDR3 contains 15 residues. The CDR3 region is CASRRGHQNTGELFF. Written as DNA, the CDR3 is TGTGCCAGCCGCAGGGGCCACCAGAACACCGGGGAGCTGTTTTTT.

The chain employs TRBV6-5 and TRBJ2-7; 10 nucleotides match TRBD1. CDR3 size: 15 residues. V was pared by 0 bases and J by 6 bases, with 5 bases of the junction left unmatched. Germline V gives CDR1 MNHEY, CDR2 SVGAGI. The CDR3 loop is CASSYSGTGVSEQYF. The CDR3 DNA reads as TGTGCCAGCAGTTACTCCGGGACAGGGGTTTCCGAGCAGTACTTC.

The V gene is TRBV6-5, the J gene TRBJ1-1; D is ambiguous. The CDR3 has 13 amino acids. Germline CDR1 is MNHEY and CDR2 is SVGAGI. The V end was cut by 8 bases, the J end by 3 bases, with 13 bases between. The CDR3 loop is CASCQPWDTEAFF. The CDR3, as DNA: TGTGCCAGCTGCCAGCCTTGGGACACTGAAGCTTTCTTT.

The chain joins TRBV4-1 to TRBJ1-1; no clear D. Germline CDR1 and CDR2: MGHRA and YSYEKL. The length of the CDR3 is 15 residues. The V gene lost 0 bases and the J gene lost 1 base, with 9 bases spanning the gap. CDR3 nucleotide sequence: TGCGCCAGCAGCCAAGATCTACACCGGAACACTGAAGCTTTCTTT. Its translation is CASSQDLHRNTEAFF.

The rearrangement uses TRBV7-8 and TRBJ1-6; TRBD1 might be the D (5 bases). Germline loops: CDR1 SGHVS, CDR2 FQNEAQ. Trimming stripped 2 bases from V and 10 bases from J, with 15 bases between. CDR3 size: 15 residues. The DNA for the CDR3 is TGTGCCAGCAGCTTATACAGGCCGGACGAATCACCCCTCCACTTT. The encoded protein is CASSLYRPDESPLHF.

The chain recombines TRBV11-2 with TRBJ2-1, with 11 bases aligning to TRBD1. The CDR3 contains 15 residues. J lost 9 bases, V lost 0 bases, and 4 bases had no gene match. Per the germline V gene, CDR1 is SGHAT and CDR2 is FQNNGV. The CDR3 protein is CASSLEDRGRAEQFF. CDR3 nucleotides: TGTGCCAGCAGCTTAGAGGACAGGGGGCGTGCTGAGCAGTTCTTC.

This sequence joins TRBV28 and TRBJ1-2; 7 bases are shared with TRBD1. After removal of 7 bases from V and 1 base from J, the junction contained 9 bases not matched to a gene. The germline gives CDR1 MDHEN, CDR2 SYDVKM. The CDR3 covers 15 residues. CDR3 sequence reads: CASIEEGGRNYGYTF. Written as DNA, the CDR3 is TGTGCCAGCATTGAGGAAGGGGGCCGTAACTATGGCTACACCTTC.

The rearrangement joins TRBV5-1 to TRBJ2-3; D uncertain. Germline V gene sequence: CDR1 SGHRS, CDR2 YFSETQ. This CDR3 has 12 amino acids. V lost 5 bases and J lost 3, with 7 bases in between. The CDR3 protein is CASRVETDTQYF. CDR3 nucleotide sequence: TGCGCCAGCAGAGTAGAAACAGATACGCAGTATTTT.

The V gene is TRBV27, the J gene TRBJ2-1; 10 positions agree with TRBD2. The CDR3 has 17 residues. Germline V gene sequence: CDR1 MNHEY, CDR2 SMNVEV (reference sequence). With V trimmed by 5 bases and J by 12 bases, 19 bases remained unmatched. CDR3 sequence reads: CASSPTPGASGRGGQFF. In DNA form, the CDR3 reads TGTGCCAGCAGTCCGACCCCGGGGGCTAGCGGGAGAGGCGGGCAGTTCTTC.

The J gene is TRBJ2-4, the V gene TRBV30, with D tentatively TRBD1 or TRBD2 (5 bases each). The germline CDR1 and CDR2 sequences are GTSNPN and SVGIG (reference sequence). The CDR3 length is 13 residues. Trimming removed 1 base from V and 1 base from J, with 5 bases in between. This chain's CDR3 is CAWSGGAKNIQYF. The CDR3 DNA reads TGTGCCTGGAGTGGGGGGGCCAAAAACATTCAGTACTTC.

The CDR3 here is CASSLGPAAYEQYF. The CDR3 DNA reads as TGTGCCAGCAGTCTGGGACCCGCGGCCTACGAGCAGTACTTC. J is TRBJ2-5 and V is TRBV27; D possibly uses TRBD1 or TRBD2 (5 bases each). The end of the DNA fits TRBJ2-7 better, so the J call may be wrong. The germline gives CDR1 MNHEY, CDR2 SMNVEV (reference sequence). The CDR3 extends over 14 amino acids.

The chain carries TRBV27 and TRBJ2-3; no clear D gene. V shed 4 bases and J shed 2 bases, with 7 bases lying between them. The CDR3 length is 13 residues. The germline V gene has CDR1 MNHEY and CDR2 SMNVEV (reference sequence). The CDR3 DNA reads TGTGCCAGCAGTTATGAGGCCACAGATACGCAGTATTTT. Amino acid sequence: CASSYEATDTQYF.

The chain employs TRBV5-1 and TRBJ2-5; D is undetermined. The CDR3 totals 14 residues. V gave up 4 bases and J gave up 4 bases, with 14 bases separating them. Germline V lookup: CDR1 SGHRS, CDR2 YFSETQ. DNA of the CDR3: TGCGCCAGCAGCCGGATACTTAGTGGAGAGACCCAGTACTTC. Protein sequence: CASSRILSGETQYF.

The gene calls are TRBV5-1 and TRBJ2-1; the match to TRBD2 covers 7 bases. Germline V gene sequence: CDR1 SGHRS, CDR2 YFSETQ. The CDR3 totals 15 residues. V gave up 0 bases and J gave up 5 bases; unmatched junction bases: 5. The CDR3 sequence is CASSLDWGGNNEQFF. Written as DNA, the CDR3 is TGCGCCAGCAGCTTGGATTGGGGAGGGAACAATGAGCAGTTCTTC.

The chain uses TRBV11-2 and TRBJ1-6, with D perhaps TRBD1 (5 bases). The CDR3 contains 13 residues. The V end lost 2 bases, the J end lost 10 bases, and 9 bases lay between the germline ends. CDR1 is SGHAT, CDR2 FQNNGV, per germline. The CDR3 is CASSLSRDSPLHF. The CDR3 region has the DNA TGTGCCAGCAGCTTATCACGGGACTCACCCCTCCACTTT.